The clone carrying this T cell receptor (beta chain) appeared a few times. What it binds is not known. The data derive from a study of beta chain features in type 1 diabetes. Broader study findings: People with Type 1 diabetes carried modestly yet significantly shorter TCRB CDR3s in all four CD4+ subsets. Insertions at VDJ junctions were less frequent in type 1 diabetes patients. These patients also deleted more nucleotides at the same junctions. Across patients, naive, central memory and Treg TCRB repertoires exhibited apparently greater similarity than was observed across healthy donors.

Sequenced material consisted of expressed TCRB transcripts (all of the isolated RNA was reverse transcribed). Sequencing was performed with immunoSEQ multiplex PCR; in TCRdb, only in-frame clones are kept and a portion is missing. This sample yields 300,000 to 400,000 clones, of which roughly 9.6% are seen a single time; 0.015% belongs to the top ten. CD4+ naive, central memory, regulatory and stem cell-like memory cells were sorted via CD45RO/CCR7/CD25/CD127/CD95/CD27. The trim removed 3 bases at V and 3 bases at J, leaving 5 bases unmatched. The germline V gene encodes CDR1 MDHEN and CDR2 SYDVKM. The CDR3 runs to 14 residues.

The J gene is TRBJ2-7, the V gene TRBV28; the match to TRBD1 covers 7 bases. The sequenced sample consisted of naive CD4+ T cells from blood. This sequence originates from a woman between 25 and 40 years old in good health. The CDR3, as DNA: TGTGCCAGCAGTTTGGTGGACAGGCTCTACGAGCAGTACTTC. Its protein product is CASSLVDRLYEQYF.